This is a list of T cell receptor beta chains from one sample in a study of chemoradiotherapy in HPV16-positive cancers. TCRdb's copy holds only in-frame clones and misses some; the assay was immunoSEQ multiplex PCR. The data hold tens of thousands of clones, with roughly nine tenths observed a single time. Sequencing used blood, obtained from a patient who underwent chemoradiotherapy. These receptor sequences come from a human donor with HPV-associated anogenital cancer. The CDR3 runs from the conserved cysteine through the conserved F or W. The D gene is left open where the match is weak. Rows may omit the clone size; those that give it use once, few, many or a size class.

>TRBV6-5|-|-|TRBJ2-7
TGTGCCAGCTCCTACGGGGAGTACGAGCAGTACTTC
CASSYGEYEQYF
>TRBV7-2|few|TRBD2|TRBJ2-5
TGTGCCAGCCTGTCTAGGAGTTTTAGCGGGGGGGCAGGGACCCAGTACTTC
CASLSRSFSGGAGTQYF
>TRBV2|few|-|TRBJ1-6
TGTGCCAGCAGGGGAAATCGGGAGTGGGTTTCACCCCTCCACTTT
CASRGNREWVSPLHF
>TRBV5-1|-|TRBD1|TRBJ2-7
TGCGCCAGCAGCATGGGACAGGTTTCCTACGAGCAGTACTTC
CASSMGQVSYEQYF
>TRBV6-5|-|-|TRBJ2-7
TGTGCCAGCAGTTACTCTTCGTCCTACGAGCAGTACTTC
CASSYSSSYEQYF
>TRBV28|-|-|TRBJ2-7
TGTGCCAGCAGTTTATCCCCTATAGGGCGGTTCGAGCAGTACTTC
CASSLSPIGRFEQYF
>TRBV5-1|-|-|TRBJ2-3
TGCGCCAGCAGCTTGGGACTAGGCGGTACGCAGTATTTT
CASSLGLGGTQYF
>TRBV29-1|-|-|TRBJ1-1
TGCAGCGCCCGGGGCTCGAACACTGAAGCTTTCTTT
CSARGSNTEAFF
>TRBV27|-|TRBD1|TRBJ1-2
TGTGCCAGCGGTTCGACAGGGGCTATAAACTATGGCTACACCTTC
CASGSTGAINYGYTF
>TRBV30|-|-|TRBJ2-7
TGTGCCTGGAGTGTAGGTGGGAACTCCTACGAGCAGTACTTC
CAWSVGGNSYEQYF
>TRBV4-1|-|-|TRBJ2-3
TGCGCCAGCAGGGATTTCGATGCGGGAACGCCAGATACGCAGTATTTT
CASRDFDAGTPDTQYF
>TRBV4-3|-|-|TRBJ1-2
TGCGCCAGCAGCCAAGGGAGGGGCACTTTCGACTCTAACTATGGCTACACCTTC
CASSQGRGTFDSNYGYTF
>TRBV2|-|TRBD1|TRBJ2-3
TGTGCCAGCAATGACAGGGGGGTTACGGATACGCAGTATTTT
CASNDRGVTDTQYF
>TRBV28|-|TRBD2|TRBJ2-7
TGTGCCAGCAGTACCCCCGGGACTAGCGGGACCTACGAGCAGTACTTC
CASSTPGTSGTYEQYF
>TRBV6-4|large|TRBD2|TRBJ2-2
TGTGCCAGCAGTGACTCGATTAGCGGGCACCGTGGGGAGCTGTTTTTT
CASSDSISGHRGELFF
>TRBV5-4|-|TRBD1|TRBJ1-2
TGTGCCAGCAGCTCCAGGGGGGACTATGGCTACACCTTC
CASSSRGDYGYTF
>TRBV4-3|-|-|TRBJ2-1
TGCGCCAGCAGCCAAGAGAAACAGGCCAAAACTAATGAGCAGTTCTTC
CASSQEKQAKTNEQFF
>TRBV5-4|-|TRBD1|TRBJ1-2
TGTGCCAGCAGCTTCGGACAGGGTACCTATGGCTACACCTTC
CASSFGQGTYGYTF
>TRBV5-1|once|TRBD1|TRBJ2-7
TGCGCCAGCAGCTTGGCCGCGGCTAGACAGGGAGTAGGCGAGCAGTACTTC
CASSLAAARQGVGEQYF
>TRBV7-3|-|-|TRBJ1-1
TGTGCCAGCAGCTTAGAGGCAGGGGCAGGGACTGAAGCTTTCTTT
CASSLEAGAGTEAFF
>TRBV19|-|TRBD2|TRBJ2-3
TGTGCCAGTAGTATCGGGGGGACTAGCGGGAGGTATACGCAGTATTTT
CASSIGGTSGRYTQYF
>TRBV6-6|-|TRBD1|TRBJ2-7
TGTGCCAGCAGTTACGGAACAGGGGGCTTAGGCTACGAGCAGTACTTC
CASSYGTGGLGYEQYF
>TRBV5-6|-|-|TRBJ2-7
TGTGCCAGCAGCGTTACAGGGTCCTACGAGCAGTACTTC
CASSVTGSYEQYF
>TRBV2|-|TRBD1|TRBJ2-2
TGTGCCAGCAGTCAACAGGGGGCGCATACCGGGGAGCTGTTTTTT
CASSQQGAHTGELFF
>TRBV1|few|-|TRBJ1-1
TGCACCAGCAGCGACTCCGGACAGGGTCTCGCTGAAGCTTTCTTT
CTSSDSGQGLAEAFF
>TRBV10-1|once|-|TRBJ1-1
TGCGCCAGCAGCGCTCGGTCGGAGTCGGCTGAAGCTTTCTTT
CASSARSESAEAFF
>TRBV7-8|-|TRBD2|TRBJ2-2
TGTGCCAGCAGCCCTAGGACTAGCGGGGACACCGGGGAGCTGTTTTTT
CASSPRTSGDTGELFF
>TRBV30|-|-|TRBJ2-3
TGTGCCTGGAGTGTAGGTATTGGCCGTCTAAACACAGATACGCAGTATTTT
CAWSVGIGRLNTDTQYF
>TRBV15|-|TRBD1|TRBJ2-3
TGTGCCACCAGCAGAGGGGGGACAGCAGGGGATACGCAGTATTTT
CATSRGGTAGDTQYF
>TRBV28|-|-|TRBJ2-7
TGTGCCAGCAGCCGCGCAGTACAGGGTGTCCACGAGCAGTACTTC
CASSRAVQGVHEQYF
>TRBV6-1|-|TRBD2|TRBJ2-4
TGTGCCATCTGGGGGGAGGGCATTCAGTACTTC
CAIWGEGIQYF
>TRBV27|-|-|TRBJ1-4
TGTGCCAGCAGTTTATCGTCTACTTTGGGGGGCGGTGGTGAAAAACTGTTTTTT
CASSLSSTLGGGGEKLFF